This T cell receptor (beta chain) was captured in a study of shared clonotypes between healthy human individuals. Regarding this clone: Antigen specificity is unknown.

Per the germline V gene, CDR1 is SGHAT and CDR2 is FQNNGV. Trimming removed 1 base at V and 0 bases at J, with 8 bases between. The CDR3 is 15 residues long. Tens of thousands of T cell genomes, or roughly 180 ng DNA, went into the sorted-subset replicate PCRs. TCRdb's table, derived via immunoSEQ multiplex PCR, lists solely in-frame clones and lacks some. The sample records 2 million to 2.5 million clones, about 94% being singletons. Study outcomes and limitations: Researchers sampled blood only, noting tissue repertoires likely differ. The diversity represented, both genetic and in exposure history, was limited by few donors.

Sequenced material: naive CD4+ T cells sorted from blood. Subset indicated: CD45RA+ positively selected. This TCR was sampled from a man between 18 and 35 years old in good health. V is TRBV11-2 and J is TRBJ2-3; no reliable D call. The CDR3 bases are TGTGCCAGCAGCTTAGGTCAGGCTAGCACAGATACGCAGTATTTT. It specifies CASSLGQASTDTQYF.